These 5 T cell receptor beta chains share one sample of origin, sequenced in a study of blood T cell repertoires in COVID-19. The data were produced by immunoSEQ multiplex PCR, yet TCRdb's version contains in-frame clones alone and is incomplete. Here the sample spans around 19,000 clones, more than 85% being singletons. The source material was peripheral blood. These receptors originate from a man between 70 and 80 years old with active COVID-19.

CDR3: CASSPLTRGGDYGYTF. CDR3 in DNA: TGTGCCAGCAGCCCGCTGACCCGGGGAGGGGACTATGGCTACACCTTC. V is TRBV7-2 and J is TRBJ1-2; weak D call: TRBD1 (5 bases). The CDR3 is 16 residues long. The germline gives CDR1 SGHTA, CDR2 FQGNSA. Trimming cost V 5 bases and J 3 bases, with 19 bases left between them.

The chain employs TRBV7-9 and TRBJ2-7; D is unclear. Germline V gene sequence: CDR1 SEHNR, CDR2 FQNEAQ (reference sequence). The CDR3 covers 12 residues. The germline V and J ends were trimmed by 4 bases and 4 bases, with 8 bases remaining between them. The CDR3 sequence: CASSWSGYEQYF. CDR3 in DNA: TGTGCCAGCAGCTGGAGTGGGTACGAGCAGTACTTC. Full variable domain (rest looked up from reference TRBV7-9 and TRBJ2-7): DTGVSQNPRHKITKRGQNVTFRCDPISEHNRLYWYRQTLGQGPEFLTYFQNEAQLEKSRLLSDRFSAERPKGSFSTLEIQRTEQGDSAMYLCASSWSGYEQYFGPGTRLTVT.

The rearrangement uses TRBV6-1 and TRBJ1-5, with 8 positions matching TRBD1. This CDR3 has 15 amino acids. Trimming at V came to 4 bases and at J to 7 bases, leaving 9 bases not matched to a gene. Per the germline V gene, CDR1 is MNHNS and CDR2 is SASEGT. The CDR3 coding sequence is TGTGCCAGCAGTGGAGCTCAGGGGGCCGGCCAGCCCCAGCATTTT. Its translation is CASSGAQGAGQPQHF.

The chain couples TRBV6-5 to TRBJ1-1; TRBD1 agrees at 10 bases. The CDR3 has 14 amino acids. The germline V gene encodes CDR1 MNHEY and CDR2 SVGAGI. V shed 7 bases and J 3 bases; nucleotides not matched to a gene: 5. The CDR3 region has the DNA TGTGCCAGCAAGGGACAGGGGAGGGACACTGAAGCTTTCTTT. It encodes CASKGQGRDTEAFF.

The chain employs TRBV28 and TRBJ1-1; D unclear. With 6 bases removed from V and 3 bases from J, the gap between germline ends came to 8 bases. The V gene's germline CDR1 is MDHEN and CDR2 SYDVKM. The CDR3 consists of 12 residues. The CDR3 sequence: CASRSGDTEAFF. The CDR3 nucleotides read TGTGCCAGCAGGAGTGGAGACACTGAAGCTTTCTTT. Filled out from reference TRBV28 and TRBJ1-1, the complete variable domain reads DVKVTQSSRYLVKRTGEKVFLECVQDMDHENMFWYRQDPGLGLRLIYFSYDVKMKEKGDIPEGYSVSREKKERFSLILESASTNQTSMYLCASRSGDTEAFFGQGTRLTVV.